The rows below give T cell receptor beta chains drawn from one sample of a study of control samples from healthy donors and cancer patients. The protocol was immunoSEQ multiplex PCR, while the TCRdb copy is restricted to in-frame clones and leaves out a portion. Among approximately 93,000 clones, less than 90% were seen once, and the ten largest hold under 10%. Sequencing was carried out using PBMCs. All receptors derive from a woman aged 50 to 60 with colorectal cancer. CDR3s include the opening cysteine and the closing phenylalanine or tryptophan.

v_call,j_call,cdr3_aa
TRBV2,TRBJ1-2,CASNGQGADYGYTF
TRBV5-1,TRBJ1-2,CASSFSRDRSNYGYTF
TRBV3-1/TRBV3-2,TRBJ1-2,CASSQGVWNYGYTF
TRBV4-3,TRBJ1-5,CASSQDYSNQPQHF
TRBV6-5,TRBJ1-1,CASNRRTEAFF
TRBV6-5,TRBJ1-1,CASSYSGLVNTEAFF
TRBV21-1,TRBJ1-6,CASSTPDRIGSPLHF
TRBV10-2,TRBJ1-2,CASRRDDYGYTF
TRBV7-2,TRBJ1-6,CASSWDLKRNSPLHF
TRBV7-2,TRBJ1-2,CASSPTGTDYGYTF
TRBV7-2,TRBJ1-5,CASSPGQGLGNQPQHF
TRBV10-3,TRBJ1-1,CAISLGGSNTEAFF
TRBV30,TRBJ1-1,CAWSSTVAEAFF
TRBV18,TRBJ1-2,CASSLDRVAYGYTF
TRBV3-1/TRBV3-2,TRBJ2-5,CASSQADKQETQYF
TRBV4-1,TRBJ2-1,CASSQVGPEGMKQFF
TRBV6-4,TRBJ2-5,CAKHSVLPGKETQYF
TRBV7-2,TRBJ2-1,CASSLARQTSGGARGNEQFF
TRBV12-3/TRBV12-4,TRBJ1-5,CASSLDGGQPQHF
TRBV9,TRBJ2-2,CASSGTSGLPGELFF